A single TCR beta chain is shown here with its context. Its target is unknown. Together with a sample-barcoded 5' primer, a J-beta primer mix was included in a second PCR lasting about 6 to 11 cycles. Each cDNA molecule, via a template-switch adaptor with 12 random nucleotides, was tagged. TCRdb re-called the 5' RACE reads with MiXCR, one entry per CDR3 protein. The sample has 700,000 or so distinct CDR3 sequences, approximately 21% seen once. The entry originates in a study of blood T cells in healthy people across ages. Extraction yielded at least 5 micrograms of total RNA per sample. Findings of the study overall: It was not possible, with unsorted PBMCs, to conclusively compare naive and antigen-experienced cells. Considered underestimates were the diversity estimates obtained from one million T cells.

With 1 base removed from V and 3 bases from J, the gap between germline ends came to 11 bases. The CDR3 loop spans 15 amino acids. Germline V gene sequence: CDR1 LGHDT, CDR2 YNNKEL (reference sequence). The clonotype was recovered from a man between 65 and 80 years old in good health. J is TRBJ2-3 and V is TRBV3-1, with D perhaps matching TRBD1 or TRBD2 (5 bases each). Material: blood. CDR3 protein: CASSQVRGGTDTQYF. The CDR3 DNA sequence: TGTGCCAGCAGCCAAGTTCGGGGCGGGACAGATACGCAGTATTTT.